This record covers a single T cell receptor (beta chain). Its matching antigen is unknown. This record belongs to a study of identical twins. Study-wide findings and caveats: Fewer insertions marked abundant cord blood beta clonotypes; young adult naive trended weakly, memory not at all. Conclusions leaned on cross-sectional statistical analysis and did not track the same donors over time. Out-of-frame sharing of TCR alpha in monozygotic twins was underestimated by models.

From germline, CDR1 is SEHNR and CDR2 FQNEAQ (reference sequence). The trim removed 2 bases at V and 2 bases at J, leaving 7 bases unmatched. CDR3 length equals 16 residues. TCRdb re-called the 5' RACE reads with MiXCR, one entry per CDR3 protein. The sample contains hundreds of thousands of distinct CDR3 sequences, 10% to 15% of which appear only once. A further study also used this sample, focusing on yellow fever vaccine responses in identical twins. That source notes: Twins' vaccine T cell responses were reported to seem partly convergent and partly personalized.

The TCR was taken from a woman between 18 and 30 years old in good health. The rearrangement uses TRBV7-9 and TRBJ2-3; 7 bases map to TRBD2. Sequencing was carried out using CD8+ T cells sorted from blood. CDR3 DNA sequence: TGTGCCAGCAGCTTACGGTTGAGCGGGACCACAGATACGCAGTATTTT. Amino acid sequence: CASSLRLSGTTDTQYF.